This is a list of T cell receptor beta chains from one sample in a study of cytomegalovirus exposure and HLA in healthy donors. Clones were sequenced by immunoSEQ multiplex PCR, and TCRdb holds only the in-frame ones, with some missing. Its clone listing holds about 150,000 clones. The sequencing input was PBMCs. These receptors all stem from a woman aged 45-59 years in good health and CMV-seronegative. CDR3s include the opening cysteine and the closing phenylalanine or tryptophan. Fields, in order: clone size, D gene, J gene, V gene, CDR3 protein, CDR3 DNA. A D gene is named only where the DNA matches it firmly. The size field is filled for only some rows; it gives once, few, many or a size class.

>.|TRBD1|TRBJ2-7|TRBV5-1
CASSALTGGLYEQYF
TGCGCCAGCAGCGCCCTGACAGGGGGTCTGTACGAGCAGTACTTC
>.|TRBD2|TRBJ2-3|TRBV5-4
CASSLDWTSKDTQYF
TGTGCCAGCAGCTTGGATTGGACTAGCAAAGATACGCAGTATTTT
>.|.|TRBJ1-1|TRBV5-4
CASSSDPEGAFF
TGTGCCAGCAGCTCAGACCCGGAGGGAGCTTTCTTT
>.|TRBD1|TRBJ1-2|TRBV19
CASSKGQGGTYGYTF
TGTGCCAGTAGTAAGGGACAGGGTGGGACCTATGGCTACACCTTC
>.|TRBD1|TRBJ2-7|TRBV30
CAWRVGTGAYEQYF
TGTGCCTGGAGAGTCGGGACAGGGGCCTACGAGCAGTACTTC
>.|TRBD2|TRBJ2-7|TRBV7-2
CASTYSTSGPYEQYF
TGTGCCAGCACCTATTCGACTAGCGGTCCTTACGAGCAGTACTTC
>.|.|TRBJ1-2|TRBV12-1
CASSFEGQVNYGYTF
TGTGCCAGCAGCTTTGAGGGACAGGTCAACTATGGCTACACCTTC
>.|.|TRBJ2-1|TRBV9
CASSVRGGQRAYNEQFF
TGTGCCAGCAGCGTTAGGGGGGGCCAACGCGCCTACAATGAGCAGTTCTTC
>.|.|TRBJ1-3|TRBV28
CASSPPNRATGNTIYF
TGTGCCAGCAGCCCCCCGAACAGGGCTACTGGAAACACCATATATTTT
>.|TRBD2|TRBJ2-1|TRBV2
CASSEVRLAVYNEQFF
TGTGCCAGCAGTGAAGTTCGACTAGCGGTCTACAATGAGCAGTTCTTC
>.|.|TRBJ1-2|TRBV4-1
CASSQNRDSDYGYTF
TGCGCCAGCAGCCAAAACAGGGATTCTGACTATGGCTACACCTTC
>.|.|TRBJ2-7|TRBV9
CASSVGTGKQYF
TGTGCCAGCAGCGTAGGCACCGGTAAGCAGTACTTC
>.|TRBD1|TRBJ1-1|TRBV29-1
CSPAPQGGTEAFF
TGCAGCCCTGCCCCACAGGGGGGAACTGAAGCTTTCTTT
>.|.|TRBJ1-4|TRBV2
CASSAVEGGEKLFF
TGTGCCAGCAGTGCAGTGGAGGGTGGTGAAAAACTGTTTTTT
>.|.|TRBJ2-1|TRBV13
CASSSLVVPYNEQFF
TGTGCCAGCAGCTCCCTCGTAGTGCCCTACAATGAGCAGTTCTTC
>.|.|TRBJ2-7|TRBV6-4
CASSAGPSYEQYF
TGTGCCAGCAGTGCGGGTCCCTCCTACGAGCAGTACTTC
>.|.|TRBJ2-5|TRBV28
CASTSPGAVGETQYF
TGTGCCAGCACTTCCCCAGGGGCAGTCGGAGAGACCCAGTACTTC
>.|.|TRBJ2-2|TRBV9
CASSVGRTDNTGELFF
TGTGCCAGCAGCGTAGGAAGGACAGACAACACCGGGGAGCTGTTTTTT
>.|.|TRBJ1-6|TRBV18
CASSREQGSSPLHF
TGTGCCAGCTCACGGGAGCAGGGGTCGTCACCCCTCCACTTT
>.|TRBD1|TRBJ2-3|TRBV5-1
CASSTQGASTDTQYF
TGCGCCAGCAGCACACAGGGGGCAAGCACAGATACGCAGTATTTT
>.|TRBD1|TRBJ1-5|TRBV6-5
CASSQGQDYQPQHF
TGTGCCAGCAGCCAAGGACAGGATTATCAGCCCCAGCATTTT
>.|.|TRBJ2-2|TRBV5-1
CASSLGAVNTGELFF
TGCGCCAGCAGCTTGGGGGCAGTAAACACCGGGGAGCTGTTTTTT
>.|.|TRBJ1-6|TRBV15
CATSRVRVDSPLHF
TGTGCCACCAGCAGAGTCAGGGTTGATTCACCCCTCCACTTT
>.|.|TRBJ2-7|TRBV11-2
CASSWPGGRRLSYEQYF
TGTGCCAGCAGCTGGCCCGGAGGGCGGCGACTCTCCTACGAGCAGTACTTC
>.|TRBD2|TRBJ2-3|TRBV30
CAWGTSGSRTDTQYF
TGTGCCTGGGGTACTAGCGGGAGTAGGACAGATACGCAGTATTTT
>.|TRBD1|TRBJ1-1|TRBV5-4
CASSAGQGWAEAFF
TGTGCCAGCAGCGCGGGACAGGGATGGGCTGAAGCTTTCTTT
>.|TRBD2|TRBJ2-7|TRBV7-8
CASSLRLTEREGEQYF
TGTGCCAGCAGCTTAAGGCTCACGGAGAGGGAGGGCGAGCAGTACTTC
>.|.|TRBJ1-1|TRBV5-4
CASSSDTEAFF
TGTGCCAGCAGCTCTGACACTGAAGCTTTCTTT
>.|.|TRBJ1-2|TRBV6-5
CASSYTPGRHGYTF
TGTGCCAGCAGTTACACCCCGGGAAGGCATGGCTACACCTTC
>.|TRBD1|TRBJ2-7|TRBV11-3
CASPSIDRVDYEQYF
TGTGCCAGCCCTTCAATTGACAGGGTAGACTACGAGCAGTACTTC
>.|.|TRBJ2-1|TRBV6-5
CATRESSDNEQFF
TGTGCCACCCGGGAAAGCTCCGACAATGAGCAGTTCTTC
>.|.|TRBJ1-5|TRBV28
CASSFVGAGSDQPQHF
TGTGCCAGCAGTTTTGTGGGGGCAGGCAGTGATCAGCCCCAGCATTTT
>.|.|TRBJ2-7|TRBV6-5
CASSDRTTSYEQYF
TGTGCCAGCAGTGACCGGACTACCTCCTACGAGCAGTACTTC
>.|TRBD1|TRBJ1-1|TRBV4-1
CASSQGDRLNTEAFF
TGCGCCAGCAGCCAGGGGGACAGACTGAACACTGAAGCTTTCTTT
>.|TRBD1|TRBJ2-2|TRBV11-3
CASSPRTGRTGELFF
TGTGCCAGCAGCCCACGGACAGGGAGGACCGGGGAGCTGTTTTTT
>.|TRBD1|TRBJ1-4|TRBV5-1
CASRSGTGLLNEKLFF
TGCGCCAGCAGGTCCGGGACAGGGTTATTGAATGAAAAACTGTTTTTT
>.|.|TRBJ2-7|TRBV9
CASSPGAGSSYEQYF
TGTGCCAGCAGCCCCGGGGCGGGGAGCTCCTACGAGCAGTACTTC
>.|.|TRBJ2-5|TRBV2
CASSEQGETQYF
TGTGCCAGCAGTGAACAGGGGGAGACCCAGTACTTC
>.|TRBD1|TRBJ2-1|TRBV13
CASSPRGPDEQFF
TGTGCCAGCAGCCCGAGGGGGCCTGATGAGCAGTTCTTC
>.|.|TRBJ1-1|TRBV2
CASQLGGRDTEAFF
TGTGCCAGCCAACTTGGAGGTCGGGACACTGAAGCTTTCTTT
>.|TRBD2|TRBJ2-7|TRBV7-2
CASSRYTSGSSYEQYF
TGTGCCAGCAGCCGTTATACTAGCGGGAGCTCCTACGAGCAGTACTTC
>medium-sized|.|TRBJ1-5|TRBV7-9
CASSATLPGNQPQHF
TGTGCCAGCAGCGCTACTTTGCCCGGCAATCAGCCCCAGCATTTT
>.|.|TRBJ1-5|TRBV28
CASSRGTGPQHF
TGTGCCAGCAGCCGGGGGACGGGGCCCCAGCATTTT
>.|.|TRBJ1-5|TRBV30
CAWSGEVHSNQPQHF
TGTGCCTGGAGTGGAGAGGTTCATAGCAATCAGCCCCAGCATTTT
>.|TRBD1|TRBJ2-7|TRBV19
CASSVIGQGQYF
TGTGCCAGTAGTGTGATCGGACAGGGTCAGTACTTC
>.|.|TRBJ2-7|TRBV20-1
CSANRPGEQYF
TGCAGTGCTAACAGGCCCGGCGAGCAGTACTTC